This T cell receptor beta chain was retrieved from a study of blood T cell repertoires in COVID-19. TCRdb's copy holds only in-frame clones and misses some; the assay was immunoSEQ multiplex PCR. This sample has about 260,000 clones, with 88% found just once. This TCR was sampled from a human donor in a cohort sampled during active COVID-19. The sample was peripheral blood.

Here the CDR3 reads CASSFGQDLNYGYTF. The CDR3 DNA is TGTGCCAGCAGCTTCGGACAGGACTTGAACTATGGCTACACCTTC. The chain employs TRBV5-4 and TRBJ1-2; 7 positions match TRBD1. CDR1 is SGHNT and CDR2 is YYREEE in the germline V gene (reference sequence). V lost 2 bases, J lost 2 bases, and 6 bases stayed unmatched. The CDR3 sequence is 15 residues long. Filled out from reference TRBV5-4 and TRBJ1-2, the complete variable domain reads ETGVTQSPTHLIKTRGQQVTLRCSSQSGHNTVSWYQQALGQGPQFIFQYYREEENGRGNFPPRFSGLQFPNYSSELNVNALELDDSALYLCASSFGQDLNYGYTFGSGTRLTVV.